One and the same sample provided the 30 T cell receptor beta chains below, sequenced in a study of blood T cell repertoires in COVID-19. The assay was immunoSEQ multiplex PCR, and TCRdb's table has in-frame clones only and misses some. The table shows about 220,000 clones, with approximately 80% occurring only once. The sequenced sample consisted of peripheral blood. All receptors derive from a man aged 45 to 65 with active or convalescent COVID-19.

The gene calls are TRBV29-1 and TRBJ1-1; 8 bases agree with TRBD1. V trimming: 6 bases; J trimming: 0 bases; junction bases outside the gene matches: 3. This CDR3 has 13 residues. Looked up from germline, CDR1 is SQVTM and CDR2 is ANQGSEA. The CDR3 here is CSVVGQVNTEAFF. CDR3 in DNA: TGCAGCGTGGTGGGACAGGTGAACACTGAAGCTTTCTTT.

The chain employs TRBV7-2 and TRBJ2-1; 7 positions match TRBD2. Germline assignment: CDR1 SGHTA and CDR2 FQGNSA. CDR3 length: 18 residues. The V segment lost 2 bases and the J segment 8 bases; nucleotides outside the gene matches: 18. The CDR3 sequence: CASSLILSGRESGDEQFF. In nucleotides, the CDR3 is TGTGCCAGCAGCTTAATTTTGAGCGGGCGGGAGAGCGGCGATGAGCAGTTCTTC.

Turning to this clone: Additional DNA sequences in this sample encode the identical CDR3. The chain employs TRBV5-1 and TRBJ2-1; 7 positions agree with TRBD1. Germline V gene data show CDR1 as SGHRS and CDR2 as YFSETQ. Trimming took 8 bases from V and 3 from J; bases not matched to a gene: 5. This CDR3 region has 13 residues. CDR3 sequence (DNA): TGCGCCAGTACCCGGGACAGCTACAATGAGCAGTTCTTC. This sequence encodes CASTRDSYNEQFF.

This clone was counted a few times. The CDR3 here is CASSQEDRGSSEQFF. DNA of the CDR3: TGCGCCAGCAGCCAAGAGGACAGGGGGTCGAGTGAGCAGTTCTTC. The V gene is TRBV4-3, the J gene TRBJ2-1; 10 bases are shared with TRBD1. V was clipped by 0 bases and J by 9 bases; unmatched bases: 5. The CDR3 is made up of 15 amino acids. Germline CDR1 and CDR2: LGHNA and YSLEER.

The chain combines TRBV6-6 with TRBJ2-5, with 7 bases aligning to TRBD1. The J segment lost 4 bases and the V segment lost 5 bases, leaving 4 bases of the junction unmatched. This CDR3 has 13 residues. The germline V gene has CDR1 MNHNY and CDR2 SVGAGI (reference sequence). The CDR3 coding sequence is TGTGCCAGCAGTCAACAGGGGCGAGAGACCCAGTACTTC. This sequence encodes CASSQQGRETQYF.

The genes are TRBV19 and TRBJ2-1; 10 bases align to TRBD1. V was clipped by 1 base and J by 2 bases; unmatched bases: 5. The CDR3 is made up of 17 amino acids. Germline loops: CDR1 LNHDA, CDR2 SQIVND (reference sequence). The CDR3, as DNA: TGTGCCAGTAGTATAGGGCAGACAGGGGGCGCCTACAATGAGCAGTTCTTC. Translation: CASSIGQTGGAYNEQFF.

A word on this clone: Within the sample, other DNA sequences also encode this same CDR3. CDR3 region: CASSPTVNTEAFF. In DNA, the CDR3 is TGTGCCAGCTCCCCGACAGTGAACACTGAAGCTTTCTTT. The V call is TRBV18, the J call TRBJ1-1, with D perhaps TRBD1 (5 bases). CDR3 length equals 13 residues. The V and J ends lost 6 bases and 0 bases respectively, with 8 bases between them. Germline-derived CDR1 and CDR2 are KGHSH and LQKENI. The full variable domain, in which reference TRBV18 and TRBJ1-1 provide the parts outside the CDR3, is NAGVMQNPRHLVRRRGQEARLRCSPMKGHSHVYWYRQLPEEGLKFMVYLQKENIIDESGMPKERFSAEFPKEGPSILRIQQVVRGDSAAYFCASSPTVNTEAFFGQGTRLTVV.

The chain links TRBV5-1 to TRBJ2-1, with D hard to call. V was shortened by 0 bases and J by 8 bases, with 6 bases between the two germline ends. Germline CDR1 SGHRS, CDR2 YFSETQ. CDR3 size: 12 residues. CDR3 coding DNA: TGCGCCAGCAGCTTGGTTTTCGATGAGCAGTTCTTC. Translation: CASSLVFDEQFF.

This chain links TRBV27 with TRBJ2-7, with a weak D call TRBD1 (6 bases). The CDR3 runs to 13 residues. The V and J ends lost 3 bases and 1 base respectively, with 7 bases between them. Germline V gene sequence: CDR1 MNHEY, CDR2 SMNVEV (reference sequence). The CDR3 DNA reads as TGTGCCAGCAGTTTCCAGGGGTCCTACGAGCAGTACTTC. This translates into CASSFQGSYEQYF.

The rearrangement links TRBV3-1 (or the pseudogene TRBV3-2) to TRBJ1-2; tentatively, D is TRBD1 (5 bases). Germline assignment: CDR1 LGHDT and CDR2 YNNKEL (reference sequence). The length of the CDR3 is 15 residues. The V end lost 4 bases, the J end lost 6 bases, and 18 bases lay between the germline ends. For the CDR3, the DNA is TGTGCCAGCAGCCGGGGGGAGGGGCGATTGGATGGCTACACCTTC. Translating it yields CASSRGEGRLDGYTF.

The chain joins TRBV7-3 to TRBJ2-1; TRBD1 might be the D (6 bases). In germline, CDR1 is SGHTA, CDR2 FQGTGA. Trimming pared 5 bases from V and 7 bases from J, leaving 12 bases between. The CDR3 consists of 13 residues. Here the CDR3 reads CASSLGGVNEQFF. The CDR3, as DNA: TGTGCCAGCAGCCTTGGGGGCGTGAATGAGCAGTTCTTC.

In its sample, this clone was seen a few times. This chain uses TRBV6-5 with TRBJ1-2; a weak D match, TRBD1 (6 bases). Trimming removed 6 bases at V and 8 bases at J, with 22 bases between. The CDR3 contains 15 residues. CDR1 MNHEY and CDR2 SVGAGI come from the germline V gene. The CDR3 nucleotides are TGTGCCAGCAGACCTCCGGGACAAAACCTTAAGGGCTACACCTTC. It translates to CASRPPGQNLKGYTF.

This chain links TRBV5-1 with TRBJ2-7; D is unresolved. There are 15 residues in the CDR3. Germline CDR1 and CDR2: SGHRS and YFSETQ. Trimming took 0 bases from V and 2 from J, leaving 12 bases between them. CDR3 in DNA: TGCGCCAGCAGCTTGGACGGAGTTATTCCCTACGAGCAGTACTTC. This encodes CASSLDGVIPYEQYF.

In DNA, the CDR3 is TGTGCCAGCAGCCGGGGGGTGGTAGTATCATCTCGAGAGACCCAGTACTTC. Residues: CASSRGVVVSSRETQYF. The chain links TRBV2 to TRBJ2-5; 7 nucleotides agree with TRBD2. CDR1 SNHLY and CDR2 FYNNEI come from the germline V gene. The V and J ends lost 6 bases and 4 bases, in that order; junction bases with no gene match: 17. CDR3 length equals 17 residues. Full variable domain (rest looked up from reference TRBV2 and TRBJ2-5): EPEVTQTPSHQVTQMGQEVILRCVPISNHLYFYWYRQILGQKVEFLVSFYNNEISEKSEIFDDQFSVERPDGSNFTLKIRSTKLEDSAMYFCASSRGVVVSSRETQYFGPGTRLLVL.

This clone has just a few counts. This rearrangement joins TRBV28 to TRBJ1-6, with D possibly matching TRBD1 (5 bases). The CDR3 is 13 amino acids. V was cut by 7 bases and J by 7 bases, with 11 bases left in between. Germline loops: CDR1 MDHEN, CDR2 SYDVKM. CDR3 sequence reads: CASKAGYNSPLHF. The CDR3 region has the DNA TGTGCCAGCAAGGCAGGGTACAATTCACCCCTCCACTTT.

This clone was seen a few times. The J gene is TRBJ1-1, the V gene TRBV28; TRBD1 aligns across 9 bases. This CDR3 is built from 17 residues. Germline lookup yields CDR1 MDHEN and CDR2 SYDVKM. V lost 6 bases to trimming and J lost 1 base; unmatched junction nucleotides: 12. The CDR3 protein is CASSQNRGREGNTEAFF. The CDR3 coding sequence is TGTGCCAGCAGCCAAAACAGGGGGCGCGAGGGGAACACTGAAGCTTTCTTT. Looking up the rest from reference TRBV28 and TRBJ1-1 gives the full variable domain: DVKVTQSSRYLVKRTGEKVFLECVQDMDHENMFWYRQDPGLGLRLIYFSYDVKMKEKGDIPEGYSVSREKKERFSLILESASTNQTSMYLCASSQNRGREGNTEAFFGQGTRLTVV.

Only a few counts were recorded for this clone. The rearrangement joins TRBV2 to TRBJ1-2; D not resolved. The V gene's germline CDR1 is SNHLY and CDR2 FYNNEI. Trimming shortened V by 3 bases and J by 4 bases, and 9 bases separated the two germline ends. This CDR3 has 13 amino acids. CDR3: CASSEEGSYGYTF. The CDR3 DNA sequence: TGTGCCAGCAGTGAGGAGGGATCCTATGGCTACACCTTC.

A few counts support this clone. This sequence joins TRBV6-5 and TRBJ1-1; 10 nucleotides line up with TRBD1. CDR1 MNHEY and CDR2 SVGAGI come from the germline V gene. V trimming: 6 bases; J trimming: 3 bases; junction bases outside the gene matches: 7. This CDR3 is built from 15 residues. In nucleotides, the CDR3 is TGTGCCAGCAGCCCGGGACAGGGGAGGGACACTGAAGCTTTCTTT. Translation gives CASSPGQGRDTEAFF.

This clone was observed a few times. CDR3 in DNA: TGTGCCAGCACCCCTTGCAGGTCATATAGCAATCAGCCCCAGCATTTT. Its protein product is CASTPCRSYSNQPQHF. The V and J genes are TRBV6-4 and TRBJ1-5; D gene unclear. Trimming took 7 bases from V and 0 from J, leaving 16 bases between them. The germline CDR1 and CDR2 sequences are MRHNA and SNTAGT. This CDR3 is built from 16 residues.

This chain links TRBV19 with TRBJ2-1; 12 nucleotides match TRBD2. The germline gives CDR1 LNHDA, CDR2 SQIVND (reference sequence). V dropped 4 bases and J dropped 8; count of bases not matched to a gene: 9. The CDR3 spans 16 residues. CDR3 sequence (DNA): TGTGCCAGTAGTAACCGGACTAGCGGGATATGGGATGAGCAGTTCTTC. Amino acid sequence: CASSNRTSGIWDEQFF.

A few counts support this clone. This chain uses TRBV19 with TRBJ1-6; TRBD1 aligns across 10 bases. V shed 3 bases and J 7 bases; nucleotides not matched to a gene: 3. The CDR3 is 15 residues long. The V gene's germline CDR1 is LNHDA and CDR2 SQIVND (reference sequence). The CDR3 sequence is CASSIGTGDNSPLHF. Here the CDR3 DNA reads TGTGCCAGTAGTATTGGGACAGGGGACAATTCACCCCTCCACTTT.

This chain links TRBV19 with TRBJ1-6; 9 bases map to TRBD1. V shed 1 base and J 6 bases; nucleotides not matched to a gene: 1. The germline V gene encodes CDR1 LNHDA and CDR2 SQIVND (reference sequence). This CDR3 has 15 residues. CDR3 region: CASSIVDRGNSPLHF. DNA of the CDR3: TGTGCCAGTAGTATAGTGGACAGGGGTAATTCACCCCTCCACTTT.

V usage is TRBV11-2 and J usage is TRBJ1-5; 9 bases are a match to TRBD1. Germline V CDR1 and CDR2: SGHAT, FQNNGV. With 5 bases clipped from V and 4 bases from J, the junction kept 3 bases outside the gene matches. This CDR3 is built from 14 residues. The CDR3 here is CASSQGQGNQPQHF. The CDR3 DNA follows: TGTGCCAGCAGCCAGGGACAGGGTAATCAGCCCCAGCATTTT.

The gene calls are TRBV20-1 and TRBJ2-3; 9 bases match TRBD2. Germline V lookup: CDR1 DFQATT, CDR2 SNEGSKA (reference sequence). The CDR3 consists of 15 residues. The V segment lost 3 bases and the J segment 2 bases; nucleotides outside the gene matches: 6. CDR3 sequence (DNA): TGCAGTGCTAGTAGGCCTAGCGGGGACACAGATACGCAGTATTTT. The encoded protein is CSASRPSGDTDTQYF.

This clone was observed a few times. V is TRBV21-1 and J is TRBJ1-6; the listed D gene, TRBD1, was not tested against the DNA. TRBV21-1 is designated a pseudogene. The CDR3 loop spans 18 amino acids. The CDR3 DNA follows: TGTGCCAGCAGCGCATACCTACCGGGACAGGTCTCTAATTCACCCCTCCACTTT. Translation gives CASSAYLPGQVSNSPLHF.

CDR3 sequence reads: CAISEIAGGPSADTQYF. CDR3 nucleotide sequence: TGTGCCATCAGTGAAATAGCGGGAGGGCCCTCAGCAGATACGCAGTATTTT. The chain links TRBV10-3 to TRBJ2-3; 11 bases map to TRBD2. This CDR3 spans 17 amino acids. Germline trimming cut 3 bases from V and 4 bases from J; bases unmatched to any gene: 9. CDR1 is ENHRY and CDR2 is SYGVKD in the germline V gene.

This rearrangement joins TRBV28 to TRBJ2-7; 7 positions match TRBD2. Germline assignment: CDR1 MDHEN and CDR2 SYDVKM. Trimming took 2 bases from V and 8 from J; bases not matched to a gene: 12. The length of the CDR3 is 15 residues. CDR3 in DNA: TGTGCCAGCAGTTTAGCCGCGGGAGCTACATTTCAGCAGTACTTC. Its translation is CASSLAAGATFQQYF.

The chain joins TRBV15 to TRBJ2-3; D is perhaps TRBD2 (6 bases). The CDR3 runs to 14 residues. Per the germline V gene, CDR1 is LNHNV and CDR2 is YYDKDF (reference sequence). V gave up 7 bases and J gave up 6 bases, with 17 bases separating them. The CDR3 loop is CATTLGGGRDTQYF. The CDR3 coding sequence is TGTGCCACCACCCTCGGTGGGGGGAGGGATACGCAGTATTTT.

This clone appeared a single time. V gene TRBV5-4 combines with J gene TRBJ2-1; 7 nucleotides match TRBD2. This CDR3 is 17 amino acids long. Germline V lookup: CDR1 SGHNT, CDR2 YYREEE (reference sequence). V gave up 0 bases and J gave up 1 base; unmatched junction bases: 7. CDR3 in amino acids: CASSLGAGVTSYNEQFF. The CDR3 region has the DNA TGTGCCAGCAGCTTGGGGGCGGGAGTGACGTCCTACAATGAGCAGTTCTTC.

V gene TRBV6-2 or TRBV6-3 combines with J gene TRBJ2-5; 11 bases line up with TRBD2. The V gene's germline CDR1 is MNHEY and CDR2 SVGEGT. This CDR3 has 13 residues. J lost 10 bases, V lost 5 bases, and 6 bases had no gene match. This CDR3 is CASSSTSGSGQYF. The CDR3 region has the DNA TGTGCCAGCAGTAGTACTAGCGGGAGTGGCCAGTACTTC.